This T cell receptor beta chain was identified in a study of beta chain features in type 1 diabetes. In germline, CDR1 is LNHDA, CDR2 SQIVND (reference sequence). The CDR3 runs 14 residues. Trimming cost V 11 bases and J 6 bases; bases outside gene matches: 13. Study-wide points: When VDJ junctions were examined, type 1 diabetes patients showed fewer insertions and more deletions. There was a moderate but significant shortening of TCRB CDR3s in all four CD4+ subsets of Type 1 diabetes patients.

A note on this clone: Its antigen remains unidentified.

Expressed TCRB transcripts were sequenced, since all the RNA that had been isolated was reverse transcribed. Using immunoSEQ multiplex PCR, the repertoire was profiled, and TCRdb retains in-frame clones only, with some absent. The sample comprises around 290,000 clones, around 7.3% of which are singletons, and roughly 1% rests with the top ten. Sequenced input: central memory CD4+ T cells from blood. This TCR was sampled from a woman under 30 in good health. This chain connects TRBV19 to TRBJ2-3; 8 bases agree with TRBD1. The CDR3: CACSGTGHIDTQYF. DNA of the CDR3: TGTGCCTGCTCCGGGACAGGCCACATCGATACGCAGTATTTT.